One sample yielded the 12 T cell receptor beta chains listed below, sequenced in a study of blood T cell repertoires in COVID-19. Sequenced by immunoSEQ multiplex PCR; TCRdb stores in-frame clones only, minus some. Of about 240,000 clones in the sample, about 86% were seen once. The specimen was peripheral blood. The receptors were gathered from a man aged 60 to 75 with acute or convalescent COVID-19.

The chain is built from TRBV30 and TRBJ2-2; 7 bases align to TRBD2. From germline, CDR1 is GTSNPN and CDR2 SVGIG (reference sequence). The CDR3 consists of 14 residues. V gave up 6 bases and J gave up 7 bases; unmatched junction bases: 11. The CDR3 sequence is CACWGGRAIGELFF. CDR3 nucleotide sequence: TGTGCCTGCTGGGGCGGGAGAGCGATCGGGGAGCTGTTTTTT.

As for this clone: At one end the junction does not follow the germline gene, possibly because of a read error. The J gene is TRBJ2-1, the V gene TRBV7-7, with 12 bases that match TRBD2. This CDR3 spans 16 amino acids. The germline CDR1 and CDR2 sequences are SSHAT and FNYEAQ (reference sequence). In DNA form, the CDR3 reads TGTGCTAGCAGCTTAGCGTCTAGCGGGAGGGCCAGTGAGCAGTTCTTC. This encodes CASSLASSGRASEQFF.

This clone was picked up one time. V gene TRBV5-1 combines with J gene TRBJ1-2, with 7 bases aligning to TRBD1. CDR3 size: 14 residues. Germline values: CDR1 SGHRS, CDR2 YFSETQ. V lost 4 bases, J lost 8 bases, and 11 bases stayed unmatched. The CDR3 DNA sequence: TGCGCCAGCAGCCCCGTTACACAGGGGACAGGCTACACCTTC. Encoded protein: CASSPVTQGTGYTF.

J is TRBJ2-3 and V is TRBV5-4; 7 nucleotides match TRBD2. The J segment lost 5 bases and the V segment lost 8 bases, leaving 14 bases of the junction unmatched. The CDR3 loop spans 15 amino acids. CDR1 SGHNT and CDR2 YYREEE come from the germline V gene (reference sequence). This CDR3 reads CASNTGGSSGDTQYF. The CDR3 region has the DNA TGTGCCAGTAACACTGGCGGGAGTTCGGGAGATACGCAGTATTTT.

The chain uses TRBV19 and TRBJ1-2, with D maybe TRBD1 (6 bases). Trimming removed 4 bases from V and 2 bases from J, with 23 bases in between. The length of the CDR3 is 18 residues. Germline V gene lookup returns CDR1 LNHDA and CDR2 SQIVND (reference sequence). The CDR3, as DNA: TGTGCCAGTAGTACCTACACTGGACAGATGGTTGGAAACTATGGCTACACCTTC. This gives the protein CASSTYTGQMVGNYGYTF.

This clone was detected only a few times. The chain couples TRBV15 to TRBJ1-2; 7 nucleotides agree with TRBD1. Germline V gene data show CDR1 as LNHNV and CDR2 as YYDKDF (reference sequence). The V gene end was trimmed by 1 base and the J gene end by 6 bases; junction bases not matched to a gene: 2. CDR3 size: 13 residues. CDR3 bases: TGTGCCACCAGCAGAGCACAGGGGCATGGCTACACCTTC. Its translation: CATSRAQGHGYTF.

CDR3: CASSPIAGATGELFF. The CDR3 coding sequence is TGTGCCAGCAGCCCCATTGCGGGCGCCACCGGGGAGCTGTTTTTT. The gene calls are TRBV7-3 and TRBJ2-2; maybe TRBD2 (5 bases). The ends were cut back, 5 bases at V and 4 bases at J, with 14 bases in the middle. The CDR3 spans 15 residues. The germline gives CDR1 SGHTA, CDR2 FQGTGA.

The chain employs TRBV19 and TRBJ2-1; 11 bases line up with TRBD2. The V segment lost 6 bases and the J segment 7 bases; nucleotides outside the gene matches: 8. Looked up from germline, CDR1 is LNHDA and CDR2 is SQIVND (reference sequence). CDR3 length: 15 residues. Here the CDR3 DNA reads TGTGCCAGTAGGGAACTAGCGGGAGTGGGGAATGAGCAGTTCTTC. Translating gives CASRELAGVGNEQFF. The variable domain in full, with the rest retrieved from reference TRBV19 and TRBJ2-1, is DGGITQSPKYLFRKEGQNVTLSCEQNLNHDAMYWYRQDPGQGLRLIYYSQIVNDFQKGDIAEGYSVSREKKESFPLTVTSAQKNPTAFYLCASRELAGVGNEQFFGPGTRLTVL.

The CDR3 sequence is CASRGGSPEAFF. CDR3 coding DNA: TGTGCCAGCAGGGGAGGGAGCCCTGAAGCTTTCTTT. The chain recombines TRBV7-9 with TRBJ1-1; no reliable D call. CDR3 length: 12 residues. The germline V and J ends were trimmed by 6 bases and 6 bases, with 11 bases remaining between them. Germline V lookup: CDR1 SEHNR, CDR2 FQNEAQ (reference sequence).

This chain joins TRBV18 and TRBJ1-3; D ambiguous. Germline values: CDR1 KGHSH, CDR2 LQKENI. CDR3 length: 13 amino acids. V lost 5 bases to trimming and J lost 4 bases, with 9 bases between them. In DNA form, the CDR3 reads TGTGCCAGCTCATCGGGAGAAGGAAACACCATATATTTT. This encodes CASSSGEGNTIYF.

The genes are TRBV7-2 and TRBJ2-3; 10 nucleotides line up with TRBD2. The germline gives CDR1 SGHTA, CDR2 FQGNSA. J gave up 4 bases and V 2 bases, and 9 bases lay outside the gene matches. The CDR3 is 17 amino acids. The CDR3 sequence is CASSLRAGGYSADTQYF. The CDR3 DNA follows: TGTGCCAGCAGCTTAAGAGCGGGAGGGTACAGCGCAGATACGCAGTATTTT.

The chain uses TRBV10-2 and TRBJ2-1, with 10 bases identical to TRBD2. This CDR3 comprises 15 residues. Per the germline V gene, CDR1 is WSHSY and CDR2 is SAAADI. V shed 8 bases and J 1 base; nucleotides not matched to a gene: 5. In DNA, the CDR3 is TGCGCCAGCTGTTTAGCGGGAGGATCCTACAATGAGCAGTTCTTC. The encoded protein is CASCLAGGSYNEQFF.